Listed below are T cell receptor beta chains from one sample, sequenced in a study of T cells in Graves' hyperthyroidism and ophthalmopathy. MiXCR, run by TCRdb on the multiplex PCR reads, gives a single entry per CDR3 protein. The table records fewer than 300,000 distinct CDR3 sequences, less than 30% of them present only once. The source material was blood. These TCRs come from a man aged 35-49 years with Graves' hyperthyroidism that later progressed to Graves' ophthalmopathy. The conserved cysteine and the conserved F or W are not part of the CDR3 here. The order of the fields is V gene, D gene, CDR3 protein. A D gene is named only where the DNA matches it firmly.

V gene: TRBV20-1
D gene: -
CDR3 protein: SAREGGMNTEAF

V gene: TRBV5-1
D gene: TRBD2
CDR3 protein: ASRVGPSGRAPSYEQY

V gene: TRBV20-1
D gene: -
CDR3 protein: SARYGTRSSYEQY

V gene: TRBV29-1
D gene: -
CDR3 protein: SVTKGGGREAF

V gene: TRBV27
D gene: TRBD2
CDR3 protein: ASSFLRGGSIYEQY

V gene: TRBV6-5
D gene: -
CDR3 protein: ASRGTTTPNYGYT

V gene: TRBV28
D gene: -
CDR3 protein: ASSLGNEQY

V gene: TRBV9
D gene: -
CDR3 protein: ASGRGLGGPNQPQH

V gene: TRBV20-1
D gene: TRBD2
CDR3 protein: SARDLETSGRGREQY

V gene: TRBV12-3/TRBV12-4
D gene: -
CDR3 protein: ASSYDRSTDTQY

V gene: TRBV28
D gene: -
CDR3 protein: ASSRPPGQPQH

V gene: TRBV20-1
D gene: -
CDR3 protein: SASSDSSYEQY

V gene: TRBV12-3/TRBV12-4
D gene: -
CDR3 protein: ASSLMNTEAF

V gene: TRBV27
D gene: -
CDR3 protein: ASGIWGRDYGYT

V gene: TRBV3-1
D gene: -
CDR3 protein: ASSPRGDPLEQY

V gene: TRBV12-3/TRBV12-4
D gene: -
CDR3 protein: ASSPTRALADTQY

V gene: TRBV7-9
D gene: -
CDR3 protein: ASSFDRGEQY

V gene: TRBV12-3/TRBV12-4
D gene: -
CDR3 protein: ASSLDGEVETQY

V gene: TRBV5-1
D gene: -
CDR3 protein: ASSPRRGRTGELF

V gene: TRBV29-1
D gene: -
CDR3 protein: SGATSAKNIQY

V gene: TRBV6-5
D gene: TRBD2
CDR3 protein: ASSYSPSGGAYEQY

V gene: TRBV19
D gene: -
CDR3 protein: ASKRNYGYT

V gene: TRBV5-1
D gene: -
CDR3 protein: ASKRRTNTEAF

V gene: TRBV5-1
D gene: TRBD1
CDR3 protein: ASSYRGQVTEAF

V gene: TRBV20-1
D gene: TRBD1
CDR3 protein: SAKIQGATEAF

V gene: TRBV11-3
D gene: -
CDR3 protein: ASAARTLQETQY

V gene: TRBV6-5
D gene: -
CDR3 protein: ASSYSGQTTGELF

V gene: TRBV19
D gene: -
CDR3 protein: ASSIWSGRGVRSGANVLT

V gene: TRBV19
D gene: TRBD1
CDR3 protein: ATDRGTNTEAF

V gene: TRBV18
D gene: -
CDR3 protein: ASSPPRETQY

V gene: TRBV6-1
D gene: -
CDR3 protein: ASSLPGSPNQPQH

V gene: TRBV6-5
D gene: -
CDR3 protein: ASSYASSRDYEQY